The clone carrying this T cell receptor beta chain has at least ten counts. As yet, its antigen is unknown. These data are taken from a study of CD8 T cells in ankylosing spondylitis. General study findings and limits: Earlier reports found some motif variants in synovial fluid and blood in reactive arthritis. Blood from ankylosing spondylitis patients appeared to carry a characteristic roughly 8-variant TCR beta motif.

The CDR3 covers 13 residues. The V and J ends lost 4 bases and 5 bases respectively, with 11 bases between them. Germline V gene lookup returns CDR1 SGHDN and CDR2 FVKESK. Preparation of TCR beta libraries was done by quantitative 5'-RACE with molecular barcodes. TCRdb re-derived calls from the 5' RACE reads in MiXCR, one entry per CDR3 protein. Among roughly 150,000 distinct CDR3 sequences listed, under 35% were seen once. Sequenced material: synovial fluid, either unsorted or a sorted T cell fraction (not recorded which). The TCR sequence derives from a male donor with ankylosing spondylitis. V gene TRBV14 combines with J gene TRBJ1-2; D may be TRBD1 (5 bases). The CDR3 DNA reads as TGTGCCAGCAGCCCAGGGTCGATATATGGCTACACCTTC. It encodes CASSPGSIYGYTF.